What follows are 30 T cell receptor beta chains derived from one specimen sequenced in a study of OX40 agonist ivuxolimab in advanced cancers. TCRdb keeps only in-frame clones here, not all; method: immunoSEQ multiplex PCR. The repertoire holds tens of thousands of clones, with 74% as singletons. The sequencing here drew on CD4+ or CD8+ T cells sorted from blood, taken in a trial of the OX40 agonist ivuxolimab. Receptor source: an adult with an advanced solid tumor such as melanoma, head and neck, liver or kidney cancer.

J is TRBJ1-5 and V is TRBV2; D is unresolved. V was clipped by 3 bases and J by 3 bases, with 9 bases between them. Germline CDR1 and CDR2: SNHLY and FYNNEI. The CDR3 totals 14 residues. The CDR3 spells CASSELMTNQPQHF. CDR3 coding DNA: TGTGCCAGCAGTGAGCTAATGACCAATCAGCCCCAGCATTTT.

In this sample, this clone turned up once. The rearrangement links TRBV11-1 to TRBJ1-1, with 8 bases that match TRBD1. The length of the CDR3 is 14 residues. Germline values: CDR1 SGHAT, CDR2 FQDESV (reference sequence). V was clipped by 5 bases and J by 5 bases; unmatched bases: 7. The CDR3 region has the DNA TGTGCCAGCAGCCCCGGACAGGGATGGACTGAAGCTTTCTTT. As protein: CASSPGQGWTEAFF.

Notes on this clone: The sample has other DNA sequences that encode this CDR3 too. This chain joins TRBV30 and TRBJ1-4; D perhaps matches TRBD1 (5 bases). This CDR3 contains 16 residues. Trimming shortened V by 1 base and J by 4 bases, and 16 bases separated the two germline ends. Germline V gene data show CDR1 as GTSNPN and CDR2 as SVGIG (reference sequence). CDR3 in DNA: TGTGCCTGGAGTGGACAAATCGGGACCCGTAATGAAAAACTGTTTTTT. The encoded protein is CAWSGQIGTRNEKLFF.

This clone was seen many times. This sample includes further DNA sequences coding for the same CDR3. The chain combines TRBV5-1 with TRBJ1-1; possible D gene TRBD1, 5 bases. V was pared by 7 bases and J by 1 base, with 14 bases between. CDR1 and CDR2 (germline): SGHRS, YFSETQ. This CDR3 comprises 14 residues. The CDR3 loop is CASADWDGNTEAFF. CDR3 nucleotide sequence: TGCGCCAGCGCGGATTGGGACGGGAACACTGAAGCTTTCTTT.

The chain employs TRBV5-1 and TRBJ1-1; a possible D gene is TRBD1 (5 bases). Germline lookup yields CDR1 SGHRS and CDR2 YFSETQ. The germline V and J ends were trimmed by 5 bases and 6 bases, with 14 bases remaining between them. This CDR3 comprises 13 residues. In nucleotides, the CDR3 is TGCGCCAGCAGTTTACAGGTGGGCGCTGAAGCTTTCTTT. Translation: CASSLQVGAEAFF.

This clone was seen a handful of times. The CDR3 region has the DNA TGTGCCTGGAGGAACTATGGCTACACCTTC. This gives the protein CAWRNYGYTF. The gene calls are TRBV30 and TRBJ1-2; D is unresolved. V was cut by 3 bases and J by 2 bases, with 1 base left in between. The CDR3 spans 10 residues. Germline-derived CDR1 and CDR2 are GTSNPN and SVGIG (reference sequence).

The sample holds a few counts of this clone. This rearrangement joins TRBV7-8 to TRBJ2-1; a possible D gene is TRBD2 (6 bases). This CDR3 has 14 residues. V was shortened by 5 bases and J by 8 bases, with 16 bases between the two germline ends. CDR1 and CDR2 (germline): SGHVS, FQNEAQ. CDR3 in DNA: TGTGCCAGCAGCCCCCCCTGGGGGGTTTATGAGCAGTTCTTC. Residues: CASSPPWGVYEQFF.

This sequence joins TRBV10-3 and TRBJ1-5, with D unclear. Germline assignment: CDR1 ENHRY and CDR2 SYGVKD. V dropped 0 bases and J dropped 4 bases, with 1 base sitting between them. CDR3 size: 12 residues. Here the CDR3 reads CAISESNQPQHF. In DNA, the CDR3 is TGTGCCATCAGTGAGTCGAATCAGCCCCAGCATTTT.

This clone was recorded a few times. The genes are TRBV13 and TRBJ2-2; D is ambiguous. Germline V gives CDR1 PRHDT, CDR2 FYEKMQ (reference sequence). The CDR3 sequence is 12 residues long. The germline V and J ends were trimmed by 5 bases and 7 bases, with 8 bases remaining between them. DNA of the CDR3: TGTGCCAGCAGCGCAGGTATCGGGGAGCTGTTTTTT. As protein: CASSAGIGELFF.

This rearrangement joins TRBV18 to TRBJ2-1; 10 nucleotides line up with TRBD1. J was trimmed by 7 bases and V by 7 bases; bases with no gene match: 7. CDR1 and CDR2 (germline): KGHSH, LQKENI. The CDR3 is made up of 14 amino acids. In nucleotides, the CDR3 is TGTGCCAGCTTACCGGGACAGGGGTTAAATGAGCAGTTCTTC. Protein product: CASLPGQGLNEQFF.

The rearrangement links TRBV27 to TRBJ2-5; 7 bases fit TRBD1. The CDR3 has 14 residues. The germline CDR1 and CDR2 sequences are MNHEY and SMNVEV (reference sequence). The V gene end was trimmed by 6 bases and the J gene end by 5 bases; junction bases not matched to a gene: 9. The CDR3, as DNA: TGTGCCAGCAGAAGCGACAGGGTTGGGGAGACCCAGTACTTC. Translating gives CASRSDRVGETQYF.

The genes are TRBV7-2 and TRBJ2-2; D unresolved. The CDR3 is 12 residues long. Looked up from germline, CDR1 is SGHTA and CDR2 is FQGNSA. The V end lost 3 bases, the J end lost 4 bases, and 3 bases lay between the germline ends. The CDR3: CASSLSTGELFF. CDR3 in DNA: TGTGCCAGCAGCTTGAGCACCGGGGAGCTGTTTTTT.

This clone was counted between two and nine times. This sequence joins TRBV19 and TRBJ1-5; D gene uncertain. The CDR3 is made up of 16 amino acids. V was pared by 10 bases and J by 3 bases, with 22 bases between. Germline-derived CDR1 and CDR2 are LNHDA and SQIVND (reference sequence). The CDR3 bases are TGTGCCACAAAGAGATATGGGCAGGCCTACAATCAGCCCCAGCATTTT. This encodes CATKRYGQAYNQPQHF. The full variable domain, rest sourced from reference TRBV19 and TRBJ1-5, is DGGITQSPKYLFRKEGQNVTLSCEQNLNHDAMYWYRQDPGQGLRLIYYSQIVNDFQKGDIAEGYSVSREKKESFPLTVTSAQKNPTAFYLCATKRYGQAYNQPQHFGDGTRLSIL.

CDR3 loop: CASSQQNGGVHYEQFF. CDR3 bases: TGTGCCAGCAGCCAACAAAACGGGGGGGTACACTATGAGCAGTTCTTC. The chain joins TRBV14 to TRBJ2-1, with TRBD2 identical over 8 bases. The CDR3 is 16 amino acids. Germline V gene lookup returns CDR1 SGHDN and CDR2 FVKESK. V gave up 2 bases and J gave up 8 bases; unmatched junction bases: 11.

This sequence joins TRBV5-1 and TRBJ2-1; TRBD1 agrees at 12 bases. The V gene's germline CDR1 is SGHRS and CDR2 YFSETQ. The length of the CDR3 is 15 residues. With 1 base clipped from V and 8 bases from J, the junction kept 4 bases outside the gene matches. This chain's CDR3 is CASSLRDRGRDEQFF. As DNA, the CDR3 is TGCGCCAGCAGCTTGAGGGACAGGGGGCGAGATGAGCAGTTCTTC.

The chain couples TRBV5-4 to TRBJ2-3; no reliable D call. V shed 2 bases and J shed 0 bases, with 10 bases lying between them. This CDR3 contains 15 residues. Germline V gene sequence: CDR1 SGHNT, CDR2 YYREEE (reference sequence). CDR3 in amino acids: CASSLAIPSTDTQYF. CDR3 bases: TGTGCCAGCAGCTTAGCCATCCCTAGCACAGATACGCAGTATTTT.

CDR3 DNA: TGTGCCAGCAGTCCGACAGGCGACTCCTACGAGCAGTACTTC. This gives the protein CASSPTGDSYEQYF. This chain links TRBV6-6 with TRBJ2-7, with D possibly matching TRBD1 (6 bases). Trimming cost V 5 bases and J 0 bases, with 11 bases left between them. CDR1 is MNHNY and CDR2 is SVGAGI in the germline V gene (reference sequence). CDR3 size: 14 residues.

This clone was seen only a few times. The chain carries TRBV4-1 and TRBJ2-1; D gene ambiguous. The CDR3 totals 13 residues. Trimming pared 2 bases from V and 4 bases from J, leaving 6 bases between. Germline V gene sequence: CDR1 MGHRA, CDR2 YSYEKL. This CDR3 is CASSQSLYNEQFF. The CDR3 DNA follows: TGCGCCAGCAGCCAAAGCCTGTACAATGAGCAGTTCTTC.

V usage is TRBV5-4 and J usage is TRBJ1-5, with unresolved D. CDR3 size: 15 residues. The germline V gene has CDR1 SGHNT and CDR2 YYREEE (reference sequence). V was pared by 4 bases and J by 1 base, with 12 bases between. The CDR3 region has the DNA TGTGCCAGCAGCCAAGATCCAGTCAGCAATCAGCCCCAGCATTTT. Its translation is CASSQDPVSNQPQHF.

This clone showed up just once. The V gene is TRBV7-8, the J gene TRBJ1-2, with 9 nucleotides matching TRBD1. The CDR3 loop spans 14 amino acids. Germline loops: CDR1 SGHVS, CDR2 FQNEAQ. V lost 5 bases to trimming and J lost 6 bases; unmatched junction nucleotides: 7. DNA for the CDR3: TGTGCCAGCAGCGGGGGGACAGGGAAACATGGCTACACCTTC. Protein sequence: CASSGGTGKHGYTF.

The rearrangement joins TRBV18 to TRBJ2-5; D may correspond to TRBD1 or TRBD2 (5 bases each). V lost 3 bases and J 5 bases, leaving 13 bases between the germline ends. The germline V gene has CDR1 KGHSH and CDR2 LQKENI. This CDR3 contains 14 residues. The CDR3 bases are TGTGCCAGCTCACCTGGGGTAGGGGACGAGACCCAGTACTTC. This codes for CASSPGVGDETQYF.

This chain uses TRBV19 with TRBJ2-7; 10 bases match TRBD1. Losses at the gene ends were 5 bases for V and 3 bases for J; bases not matched to a gene: 10. The germline V gene encodes CDR1 LNHDA and CDR2 SQIVND (reference sequence). The CDR3 extends over 16 amino acids. The DNA of the CDR3 is TGTGCCAGTAGTGCCATCCGGGACAGGGGTTACTACGAGCAGTACGTC. Translation: CASSAIRDRGYYEQYV.

This chain links TRBV11-2 with TRBJ2-3; weak D call: TRBD2 (6 bases). Trimming removed 5 bases at V and 0 bases at J, with 9 bases between. Germline CDR1 and CDR2: SGHAT and FQNNGV. CDR3 length: 14 amino acids. In DNA, the CDR3 is TGTGCCAGCAGCCGGACTAAAAGCACAGATACGCAGTATTTT. Protein product: CASSRTKSTDTQYF.

A word on this clone: A read error may produce the germline difference seen at one junction end. Other nucleotide sequences in the sample specify the same CDR3. The chain has TRBV29-1 and TRBJ1-2; 10 bases are a match to TRBD1. The CDR3 consists of 16 residues. Germline V gives CDR1 SQVTM, CDR2 ANQGSEA. The CDR3 protein is CSARQGALGLNYGYTF. For the CDR3, the DNA is TGCAGCGCCCGACAGGGGGCGCTTGGGTTGAACTACGGCTACACCTTC. Full variable domain (missing parts from reference TRBV29-1 and TRBJ1-2): SAVISQKPSRDICQRGTSLTIQCQVDSQVTMMFWYRQQPGQSLTLIATANQGSEATYESGFVIDKFPISRPNLTFSTLTVSNMSPEDSSIYLCSARQGALGLNYGYTFGSGTRLTVV.

The chain has TRBV5-1 and TRBJ2-4, with 7 nucleotides matching TRBD1. Germline V gene sequence: CDR1 SGHRS, CDR2 YFSETQ. V was pared by 0 bases and J by 3 bases, with 3 bases of the junction left unmatched. CDR3 size: 15 residues. This chain's CDR3 is CASSLDGTDKNIQYF. Here the CDR3 DNA reads TGCGCCAGCAGCTTGGACGGGACAGACAAAAACATTCAGTACTTC.

J is TRBJ2-5 and V is TRBV5-1; tentative D call: TRBD1 (5 bases). The CDR3 contains 15 residues. Trimming stripped 2 bases from V and 5 bases from J, with 16 bases between. Germline V CDR1 and CDR2: SGHRS, YFSETQ. In DNA form, the CDR3 reads TGCGCCAGCAGCTTCTTTCCAGGGCGGTGGGAGACCCAGTACTTC. Its translation is CASSFFPGRWETQYF.

This chain joins TRBV5-1 and TRBJ2-7; 7 nucleotides agree with TRBD1. This CDR3 is 15 amino acids long. V gave up 1 base and J gave up 5 bases; unmatched junction bases: 9. The germline V gene has CDR1 SGHRS and CDR2 YFSETQ. This chain's CDR3 is CASSLQDRVQDEQYF. In DNA, the CDR3 is TGCGCCAGCAGCTTGCAAGACAGGGTCCAAGACGAGCAGTACTTC.

CDR3 region: CASSPGLARGETQYF. The CDR3 DNA reads TGTGCCAGCTCACCGGGACTAGCGAGGGGAGAGACCCAGTACTTC. The gene calls are TRBV18 and TRBJ2-5, with 10 bases fitting TRBD2. CDR1 and CDR2 from the germline V gene are KGHSH and LQKENI. Trimming cost V 3 bases and J 4 bases; bases outside gene matches: 5. The CDR3 runs 15 residues.

J is TRBJ1-4 and V is TRBV2; weak D call: TRBD1 (5 bases). Looked up from germline, CDR1 is SNHLY and CDR2 is FYNNEI. The CDR3 loop spans 13 amino acids. Trimming left V 7 bases short and J 3 bases short, with 9 bases between. CDR3 loop: CASNRQPNEKLFF. CDR3 nucleotide sequence: TGTGCCAGCAACCGACAGCCTAATGAAAAACTGTTTTTT.

The CDR3 region is CASSSVDTLTGELFF. The CDR3 DNA reads TGTGCCAGCAGCTCGGTGGACACGCTCACCGGGGAGCTGTTTTTT. This chain joins TRBV5-4 and TRBJ2-2; a possible D gene is TRBD1 (5 bases). In germline, CDR1 is SGHNT, CDR2 YYREEE (reference sequence). There are 15 residues in the CDR3. Trimming took 3 bases from V and 4 from J, leaving 13 bases between them.